This note documents a single T cell receptor (beta chain) sequence. The protocol was immunoSEQ multiplex PCR, while the TCRdb copy is restricted to in-frame clones and leaves out a portion. The repertoire includes 350,000 to 450,000 clones, 89% of them detected once, and about 2% sits in the top ten. These data belong to a study of Ad26.COV2.S vaccination and SARS-CoV-2 variants. The treatment was: roughly 18 received Ad26.COV2.S at low or high dose, single or two shots; 5 received placebo; per-sample allocation not given. Vaccine and placebo recipients were sampled on day 63 after the first injection. Based in Boston, the donor was an adult of 18-55 years. The CDR3 is 15 residues long. Germline assignment: CDR1 SQVTM and CDR2 ANQGSEA. V lost 4 bases and J lost 4, with 19 bases in between.

The receptor comes from a person aged 18 to 65 who received the Ad26.COV2.S COVID-19 vaccine or a placebo. J is TRBJ1-2 and V is TRBV29-1; D remains unclear. This specimen consisted of peripheral blood, obtained in a trial of Ad26.COV2.S vaccine versus placebo. This chain's CDR3 is CSVGGGQISAYGYTF. The CDR3 DNA follows: TGCAGCGTTGGGGGTGGGCAGATCTCCGCCTATGGCTACACCTTC.